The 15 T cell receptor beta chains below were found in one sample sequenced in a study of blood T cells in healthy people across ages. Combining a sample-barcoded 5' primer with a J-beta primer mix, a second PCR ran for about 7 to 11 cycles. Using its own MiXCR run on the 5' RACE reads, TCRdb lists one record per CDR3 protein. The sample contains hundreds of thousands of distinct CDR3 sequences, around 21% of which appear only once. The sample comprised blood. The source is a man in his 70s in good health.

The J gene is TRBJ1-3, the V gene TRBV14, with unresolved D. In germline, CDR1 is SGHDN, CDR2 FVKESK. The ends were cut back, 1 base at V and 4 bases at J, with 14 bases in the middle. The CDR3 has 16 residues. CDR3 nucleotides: TGTGCCAGCAGCCAAGCGGGCTCCTGGGCCGGAAACACCATATATTTT. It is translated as CASSQAGSWAGNTIYF. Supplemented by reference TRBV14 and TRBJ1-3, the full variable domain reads EAGVTQFPSHSVIEKGQTVTLRCDPISGHDNLYWYRRVMGKEIKFLLHFVKESKQDESGMPNNRFLAERTGGTYSTLKVQPAELEDSGVYFCASSQAGSWAGNTIYFGEGSWLTVV.

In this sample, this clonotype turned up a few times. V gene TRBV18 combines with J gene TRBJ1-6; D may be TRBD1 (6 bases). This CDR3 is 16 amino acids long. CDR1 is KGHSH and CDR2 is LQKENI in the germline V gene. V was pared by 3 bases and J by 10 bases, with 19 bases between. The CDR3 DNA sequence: TGTGCCAGCTCACCGACGGACAGAGCGCAGGGATCACCCCTCCACTTT. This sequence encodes CASSPTDRAQGSPLHF.

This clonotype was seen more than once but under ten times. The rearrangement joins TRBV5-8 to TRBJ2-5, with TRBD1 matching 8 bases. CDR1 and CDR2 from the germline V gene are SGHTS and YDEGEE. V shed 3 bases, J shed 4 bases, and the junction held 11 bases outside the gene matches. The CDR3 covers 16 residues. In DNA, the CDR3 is TGTGCCAGCAGCTATATCCCCAGGACAGGGCGAGAGACCCAGTACTTC. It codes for CASSYIPRTGRETQYF.

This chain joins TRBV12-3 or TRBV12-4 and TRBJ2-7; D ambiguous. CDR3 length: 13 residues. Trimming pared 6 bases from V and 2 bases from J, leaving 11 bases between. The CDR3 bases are TGTGCCAGCAGCGTTATGGATCCCTACGAGCAGTACTTC. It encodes CASSVMDPYEQYF.

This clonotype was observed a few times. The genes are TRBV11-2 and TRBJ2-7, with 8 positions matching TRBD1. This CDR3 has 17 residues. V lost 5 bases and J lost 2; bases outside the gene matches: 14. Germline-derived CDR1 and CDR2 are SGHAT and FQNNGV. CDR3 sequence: CASSQLTGTGRPYEQYF. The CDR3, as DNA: TGTGCCAGCAGCCAATTGACCGGGACAGGCCGCCCCTACGAGCAGTACTTC.

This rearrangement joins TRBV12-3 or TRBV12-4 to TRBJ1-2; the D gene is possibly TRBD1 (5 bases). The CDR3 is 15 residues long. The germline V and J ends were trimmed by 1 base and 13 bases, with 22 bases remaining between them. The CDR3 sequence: CASSLEAWDATGGTF. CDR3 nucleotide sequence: TGTGCCAGCAGTTTAGAGGCTTGGGACGCTACTGGCGGCACCTTC.

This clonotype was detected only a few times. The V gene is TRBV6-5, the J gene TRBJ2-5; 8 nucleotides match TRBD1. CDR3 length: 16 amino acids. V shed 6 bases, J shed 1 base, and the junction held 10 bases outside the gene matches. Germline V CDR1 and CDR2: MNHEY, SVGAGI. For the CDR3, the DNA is TGTGCCAGCAGGAAAAAGGGGACAGGTCTCCAAGAGACCCAGTACTTC. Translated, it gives CASRKKGTGLQETQYF.

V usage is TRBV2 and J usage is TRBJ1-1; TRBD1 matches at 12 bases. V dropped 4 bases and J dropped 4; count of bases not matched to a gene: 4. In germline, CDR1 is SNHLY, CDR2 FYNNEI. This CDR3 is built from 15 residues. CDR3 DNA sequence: TGTGCCAGCAGTGGAGGGGGACAGGGGGCCACTGAAGCTTTCTTT. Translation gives CASSGGGQGATEAFF.

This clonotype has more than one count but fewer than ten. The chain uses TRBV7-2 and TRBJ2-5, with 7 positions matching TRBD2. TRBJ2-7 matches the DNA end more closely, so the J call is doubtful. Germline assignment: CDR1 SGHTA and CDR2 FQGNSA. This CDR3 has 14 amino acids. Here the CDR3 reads CASSLRGLEYEQYF. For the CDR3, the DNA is TGTGCCAGCAGCTTACGTGGACTAGAGTACGAGCAGTACTTC.

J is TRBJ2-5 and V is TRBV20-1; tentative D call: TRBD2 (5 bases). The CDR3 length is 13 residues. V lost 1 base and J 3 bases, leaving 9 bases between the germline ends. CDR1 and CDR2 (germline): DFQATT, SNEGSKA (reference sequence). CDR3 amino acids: CSARGTRKETQYF. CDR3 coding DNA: TGCAGTGCTAGAGGAACTAGGAAAGAGACCCAGTACTTC.

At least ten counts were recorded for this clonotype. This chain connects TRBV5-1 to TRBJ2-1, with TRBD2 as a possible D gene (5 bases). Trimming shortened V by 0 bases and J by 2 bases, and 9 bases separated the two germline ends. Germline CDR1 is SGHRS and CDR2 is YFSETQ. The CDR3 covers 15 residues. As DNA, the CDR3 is TGCGCCAGCAGCTTGGTAGGCGGGCCCTACAATGAGCAGTTCTTC. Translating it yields CASSLVGGPYNEQFF.

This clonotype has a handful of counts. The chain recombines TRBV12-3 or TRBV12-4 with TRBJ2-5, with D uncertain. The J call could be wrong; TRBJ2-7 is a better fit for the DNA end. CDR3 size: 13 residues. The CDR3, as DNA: TGTGCCACAGCAGATGTTATGGTCCACGAGCAGTACTTC. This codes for CATADVMVHEQYF.

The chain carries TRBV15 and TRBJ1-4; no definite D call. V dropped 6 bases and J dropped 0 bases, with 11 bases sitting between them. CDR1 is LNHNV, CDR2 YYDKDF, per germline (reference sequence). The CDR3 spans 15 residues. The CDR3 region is CATSRSGTTNEKLFF. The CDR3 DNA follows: TGTGCCACCAGTCGATCCGGCACAACTAATGAAAAACTGTTTTTT. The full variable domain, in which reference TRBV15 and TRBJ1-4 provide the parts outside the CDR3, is DAMVIQNPRYQVTQFGKPVTLSCSQTLNHNVMYWYQQKSSQAPKLLFHYYDKDFNNEADTPDNFQSRRPNTSFCFLDIRSPGLGDTAMYLCATSRSGTTNEKLFFGSGTQLSVL.

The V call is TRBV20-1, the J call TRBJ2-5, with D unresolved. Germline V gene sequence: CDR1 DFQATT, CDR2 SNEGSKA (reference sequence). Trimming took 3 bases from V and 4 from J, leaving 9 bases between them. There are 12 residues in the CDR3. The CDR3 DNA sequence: TGCAGTGCTAGGGTTTGGTCAGAGACCCAGTACTTC. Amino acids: CSARVWSETQYF.

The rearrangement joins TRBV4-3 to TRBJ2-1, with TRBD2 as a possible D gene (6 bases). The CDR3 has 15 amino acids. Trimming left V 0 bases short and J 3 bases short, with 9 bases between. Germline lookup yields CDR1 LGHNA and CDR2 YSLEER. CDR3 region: CASSQDAGLYNEQFF. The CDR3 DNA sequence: TGCGCCAGCAGCCAAGATGCGGGACTCTACAATGAGCAGTTCTTC.